The rows below give T cell receptor beta chains drawn from one sample of a study of liver allograft versus peripheral blood T cells. From the reads, TCRdb called clonotypes with MiXCR, one entry per CDR3 protein. The sample has 5,500 to 6,000 distinct CDR3 sequences; more than 13% are singletons. These receptors all stem from a human patient who had a liver transplant. Part of the T cell pool may stem from the graft donor. CDR3s include the opening cysteine and the closing phenylalanine or tryptophan. D genes are given only for firm matches. Only some rows state a clone size, as once, few, many or a class for expanded clones.

medium-sized,TRBV6-5,TRBJ1-2,NA,CASTQGGYGYTF,TGTGCCAGCACCCAAGGCGGCTATGGCTACACCTTC
medium-sized,TRBV6-2/TRBV6-3,TRBJ2-1,TRBD2,CASSRQREGYQQFF,TGTGCCAGCAGCCGGCAGCGGGAGGGCTATCAGCAGTTCTTC
medium-sized,TRBV12-3/TRBV12-4,TRBJ1-4,NA,CASTRSRGGGEKLFF,TGTGCCAGCACCCGAAGTAGGGGGGGGGGTGAAAAACTGTTTTTT
few,TRBV12-3/TRBV12-4,TRBJ2-7,NA,CASSLVSYEQYF,TGTGCCAGCAGTTTAGTTTCCTACGAGCAGTACTTC
medium-sized,TRBV19,TRBJ2-7,NA,CASSGMDSYEQYF,TGTGCCAGTAGTGGGATGGACAGCTACGAGCAGTACTTC
few,TRBV9,TRBJ1-6,TRBD1,CASSPFDRGNSPLHF,TGTGCCAGCAGCCCATTTGACAGGGGAAATTCACCCCTCCACTTT
many,TRBV5-4,TRBJ1-1,NA,CASSPDSLNTEAFF,TGTGCCAGCAGTCCGGACAGCTTGAACACTGAAGCTTTCTTT
medium-sized,TRBV7-2,TRBJ2-7,NA,CASTIDRSYEQYF,TGTGCCAGCACCATAGACAGGTCCTACGAGCAGTACTTC
medium-sized,TRBV7-2,TRBJ2-7,NA,CASSIQTGPISYEQYF,TGTGCCAGCAGCATACAAACAGGCCCCATTTCCTACGAGCAGTACTTC
medium-sized,TRBV6-2/TRBV6-3,TRBJ1-6,NA,CASSFDSYNSPLHF,TGTGCCAGCAGTTTCGACAGCTATAATTCACCCCTCCACTTT
NA,TRBV20-1,TRBJ2-1,TRBD1,CSAKGQGTAYNEQFF,TGCAGTGCTAAGGGACAGGGAACGGCCTACAATGAGCAGTTCTTC
NA,TRBV6-2/TRBV6-3,TRBJ2-1,NA,CASSYPPWPLMYNEQFF,TGTGCCAGCAGTTACCCGCCCTGGCCCCTAATGTACAATGAGCAGTTCTTC
medium-sized,TRBV28,TRBJ1-1,NA,CASSQPADSKAFF,TGTGCCAGCAGCCAACCCGCGGACAGCAAAGCTTTCTTT
medium-sized,TRBV18,TRBJ1-1,NA,CASSSTTARGVEAFF,TGTGCCAGCTCGTCAACGACAGCCAGGGGAGTTGAAGCTTTCTTT
NA,TRBV30,TRBJ2-1,TRBD1,CAWKRDREANEQFF,TGTGCCTGGAAACGGGACAGGGAGGCCAATGAGCAGTTCTTC
NA,TRBV6-2/TRBV6-3,TRBJ1-3,NA,CASSYFPPGEAGNTIYF,TGTGCCAGCAGTTATTTCCCCCCCGGGGAGGCTGGAAACACCATATATTTT
medium-sized,TRBV29-1,TRBJ2-1,NA,CSVDLGLSLYNEQFF,TGCAGCGTTGATCTGGGCCTCTCCTTATACAATGAGCAGTTCTTC
medium-sized,TRBV12-3/TRBV12-4,TRBJ1-1,NA,CASSRSTANTEAFF,TGTGCCAGCAGTCGCTCTACAGCAAACACTGAAGCTTTCTTT
few,TRBV6-1,TRBJ2-3,TRBD2,CASSAHPGLGTDTQYF,TGTGCCAGCAGTGCCCACCCGGGACTAGGGACAGATACGCAGTATTTT
few,TRBV30,TRBJ1-2,NA,CVVMVQGFYGYTF,TGTGTCGTCATGGTTCAGGGTTTCTATGGCTACACCTTC
large,TRBV18,TRBJ1-1,TRBD1,CASDRGPNTEAFF,TGTGCCAGTGACAGGGGGCCGAACACTGAAGCTTTCTTT
medium-sized,TRBV6-5,TRBJ1-1,NA,CATRGVRGSEAFF,TGTGCCACCCGAGGGGTCAGGGGTTCCGAAGCTTTCTTT
NA,TRBV11-2,TRBJ1-1,TRBD1,CASRGATGVNTEAFF,TGTGCCAGCAGGGGCGCGACAGGGGTGAACACTGAAGCTTTCTTT
NA,TRBV7-2,TRBJ2-1,NA,CASRSIYNEQFF,TGTGCCAGCCGTTCTATCTACAATGAGCAGTTCTTC
NA,TRBV11-1,TRBJ1-5,NA,CASSLGFGQPQHF,TGTGCCAGCAGCTTAGGGTTTGGTCAGCCCCAGCATTTT